The rows below give T cell receptor beta chains drawn from one sample of a study of blood T cell repertoires in COVID-19. Assay: immunoSEQ multiplex PCR; the TCRdb copy retains only in-frame clones and omits some. Here the sample spans a few hundred thousand clones, under 85% being singletons. The source material was peripheral blood. The receptor set was obtained from a human donor with COVID-19, enrolled during active disease. The donor label of this sample is uncertain. CDR3s include the opening cysteine and the closing phenylalanine or tryptophan. Clone size, where shown, is once, few, many, or a class for clones that have expanded.

CASSLEPSGRAGELFF,TRBJ2-2,TRBV5-1,once
CAWSVLGGETEAFF,TRBJ1-1,TRBV30,-
CASSLDRLVGYTF,TRBJ1-2,TRBV5-1,-
CASSTARRTGWDTEAFF,TRBJ1-1,TRBV5-6,-
CASSFGGGSYNEQFF,TRBJ2-1,TRBV7-8,-
CAWSPGGQRKLFF,TRBJ1-4,TRBV30,-
CASSPRRENTDTQYF,TRBJ2-3,TRBV7-3,-
CASSQVQGGLDWRGYTF,TRBJ1-2,TRBV3-1/TRBV3-2,-
CASSRTSYQPQHF,TRBJ1-5,TRBV5-6,-
CAISDRLYEQYF,TRBJ2-7,TRBV10-3,-
CSASLISEQYF,TRBJ2-7,TRBV20-1,-
CSVVQYAGGNTEAFF,TRBJ1-1,TRBV29-1,-
CASSYGGWGGADTQYF,TRBJ2-3,TRBV6-2/TRBV6-3,-
CASSLFGGSPTNEKLFF,TRBJ1-4,TRBV7-9,few
CASKGLAGDTGELFF,TRBJ2-2,TRBV7-9,-
CASSYSTPTWAFF,TRBJ1-1,TRBV6-2/TRBV6-3,-